The rows below give T cell receptor beta chains drawn from one sample of a study of radiotherapy plus CTLA-4 blockade in lung cancer. Sequencing was performed with immunoSEQ multiplex PCR; in TCRdb, only in-frame clones are kept and a portion is missing. The sample shows over 11,000 clones, 70% to 90% of them seen only once. The sequencing here drew on peripheral blood, taken from a patient treated with radiotherapy plus ipilimumab. The receptors shown here come from a human donor with non-small cell lung cancer that progressed on radiotherapy plus ipilimumab. Some clones in this sample may be carry-over from other donors' samples. Both conserved end residues are trimmed from each CDR3. The D gene is left open where the match is weak.

cdr3_aa v_call d_call
ASSQDLQGSTEAF TRBV4-1 .
ASSTAGTTSNQPQH TRBV2 .
ASSPRGSGGVGETQY TRBV9 TRBD2
ASSPLTGCSYEQY TRBV23-1 .
ASSDGGALNQPQH TRBV10-2 .
ASSPEQGAYGYT TRBV5-1 TRBD1
ASSLSDRTYGYT TRBV27 .
ASSPTVIYGYT TRBV7-8 .
ASSYSLRTVSYEQY TRBV6-5 .
ASSRRQDGTGELF TRBV14 .
ASSSDRGGEQY TRBV7-8 .
ASSLQGYEQY TRBV7-2 .
ASSPDTSGPHEQF TRBV14 TRBD2
ASSESRGYRF TRBV10-1 .
ASSQTSGRWGDTQY TRBV27 TRBD2
ASSLLAGNNEQF TRBV7-9 TRBD2
AVGLVEETQY TRBV2 TRBD2
SGGEDYNEQF TRBV29-1 .
ASSARVAKNIQY TRBV6-1 .
ASSIGGGFYDTQY TRBV19 TRBD2
SVDVAGGYNEQF TRBV29-1 TRBD2
ASSYRVGETQY TRBV2 .
ATSREAGASSYEQY TRBV15 TRBD2
ASSPQGGYGYT TRBV6-5 TRBD1
ASSPGSNQPQH TRBV9 .
ASNPSRTTINEQF TRBV5-4 .
SVEGIGNTEAF TRBV29-1 .
ASSIQGAITTEAF TRBV6-5 TRBD1
ASSAGTGGYTEAF TRBV5-1 TRBD1
ASSRSGSGVLNEQF TRBV7-8 TRBD2
ASSDSYGGADTQY TRBV6-4 .
ASSTQTGLAGATGELF TRBV10-1 TRBD2
ASSLEWAGGRHTQY TRBV11-2 TRBD2
ASSFRQGAMGNTIY TRBV7-2 TRBD1
ASSLEAGAYGYT TRBV5-1 .
ASSERTGVKKLF TRBV2 TRBD1
AISRGTDTQY TRBV10-3 .
ASSYSSVPYEQY TRBV6-5 .
ASSQGLAGTKNIQY TRBV2 TRBD2
ASSWTAYEQY TRBV6-1 .
ASSFKSGVEETQY TRBV5-1 .
ASSEAPGYGYT TRBV6-1 .
ASSFGGGETQY TRBV7-2 .
ASSLTSGGGDTQY TRBV7-3 TRBD2
ASSPMTGNTEAF TRBV18 .
ASSSPPGETQY TRBV28 .
ASSLPGNYGYT TRBV7-6 .
ASRGLVSAYNEQF TRBV6-6 TRBD2
ASGLRGGRGYNEQF TRBV12-5 TRBD2